The 27 T cell receptor beta chains listed next were all sequenced from one sample in a study of PD-L1 blockade in urothelial cancer. As to time point: pretreatment peripheral blood. Profiled with immunoSEQ multiplex PCR; TCRdb holds only in-frame clones, not every one. The table records about 95,000 clones, 85% to 90% of them present only once. This specimen consisted of PBMCs, obtained around atezolizumab (anti-PD-L1) treatment. Receptors were obtained from a man in his sixties with urothelial cancer.

This CDR3 is CATSRGPTTYEQYF. CDR3 nucleotide sequence: TGTGCCACCTCTCGCGGGCCGACTACCTACGAGCAGTACTTC. The J gene is TRBJ2-7, the V gene TRBV6-5, with D possibly TRBD2 on 5 matching bases. CDR3 length: 14 amino acids. The V gene lost 10 bases and the J gene lost 2 bases, with 18 bases spanning the gap. Looked up from germline, CDR1 is MNHEY and CDR2 is SVGAGI.

The chain links TRBV7-3 to TRBJ2-7, with a weak D call TRBD2 (6 bases). This CDR3 is 16 amino acids long. CDR1 is SGHTA and CDR2 is FQGTGA in the germline V gene. Between the trimmed V and J ends, which lost 5 bases and 3 bases, there was a span of 20 bases. The CDR3: CASSPTGGVTGYEQYF. CDR3 coding DNA: TGTGCCAGCAGCCCCACAGGAGGGGTTACGGGCTACGAGCAGTACTTC.

The chain couples TRBV18 to TRBJ2-3; 13 nucleotides match TRBD2. The trim removed 3 bases at V and 5 bases at J, leaving 5 bases unmatched. Germline CDR1 KGHSH, CDR2 LQKENI. This CDR3 region has 16 residues. The CDR3 reads CASSPRTSGSRDTQYF. Written as DNA, the CDR3 is TGTGCCAGCTCACCGCGGACTAGCGGGAGTAGAGATACGCAGTATTTT.

J is TRBJ2-3 and V is TRBV5-1; maybe TRBD1 (5 bases). Between the trimmed V and J ends, which lost 7 bases and 0 bases, there was a span of 15 bases. The CDR3 length is 15 residues. Looked up from germline, CDR1 is SGHRS and CDR2 is YFSETQ. CDR3 residues: CASRSTGISTDTQYF. DNA of the CDR3: TGCGCCAGCCGATCTACAGGAATTAGCACAGATACGCAGTATTTT. Based on the CDR3 plus reference TRBV5-1 and TRBJ2-3, the full variable domain is KAGVTQTPRYLIKTRGQQVTLSCSPISGHRSVSWYQQTPGQGLQFLFEYFSETQRNKGNFPGRFSGRQFSNSRSEMNVSTLELGDSALYLCASRSTGISTDTQYFGPGTRLTVL.

In this sample, this clone turned up a few times. The chain is built from TRBV20-1 and TRBJ1-1; a possible D gene is TRBD1 (6 bases). CDR1 DFQATT and CDR2 SNEGSKA come from the germline V gene (reference sequence). V shed 0 bases and J shed 8 bases, with 7 bases lying between them. CDR3 length equals 11 residues. The CDR3 spells CSAREDSEAFF. The CDR3 DNA reads as TGCAGTGCTAGAGAGGACAGCGAAGCTTTCTTT.

V gene TRBV4-1 combines with J gene TRBJ2-5, with 10 bases that match TRBD2. The CDR3 has 16 amino acids. The junction had 10 bases not matched to a gene; V was cut back by 4 bases and J by 5 bases. Looked up from germline, CDR1 is MGHRA and CDR2 is YSYEKL. This CDR3 is CASSRNLAGDGETQYF. The DNA for the CDR3 is TGCGCCAGCAGCCGCAACCTAGCGGGAGATGGGGAGACCCAGTACTTC.

The chain joins TRBV19 to TRBJ1-1; the D is unclear. The germline V gene has CDR1 LNHDA and CDR2 SQIVND (reference sequence). Trimming removed 6 bases from V and 0 bases from J, with 11 bases in between. This CDR3 region has 14 residues. Written as DNA, the CDR3 is TGTGCCAGTAGGGTTTGGCAGATGAACACTGAAGCTTTCTTT. It yields the protein CASRVWQMNTEAFF.

The chain carries TRBV25-1 and TRBJ1-4; the match to TRBD1 covers 11 bases. J was trimmed by 7 bases and V by 1 base; bases with no gene match: 2. CDR3 size: 15 residues. Germline V gene data show CDR1 as MGHDK and CDR2 as SYGVNS. CDR3 sequence (DNA): TGTGCCAGCAGTGAATTAGGGACAGGGGGTGAAAAACTGTTTTTT. It encodes CASSELGTGGEKLFF.

The genes are TRBV5-1 and TRBJ1-4, with 10 bases fitting TRBD1. The V gene's germline CDR1 is SGHRS and CDR2 YFSETQ. J gave up 2 bases and V 4 bases, and 2 bases lay outside the gene matches. This CDR3 is built from 15 residues. CDR3 sequence (DNA): TGCGCCAGCAGCGAGACAGGGGGCACTAATGAAAAACTGTTTTTT. Amino acids: CASSETGGTNEKLFF.

The genes are TRBV5-1 and TRBJ1-3, with D possibly being TRBD1 (5 bases). The CDR3 has 16 residues. The germline V gene has CDR1 SGHRS and CDR2 YFSETQ. Trimming left V 0 bases short and J 5 bases short, with 15 bases between. DNA of the CDR3: TGCGCCAGCAGCTTGGCCGACAGTGATGGTAGAAACACCATATATTTT. Residues: CASSLADSDGRNTIYF.

The chain's CDR3 is CASSLDRGGSPLHF. The CDR3 nucleotides read TGTGCCAGCAGTCTAGACAGGGGTGGTTCACCCCTCCACTTT. This rearrangement joins TRBV6-1 to TRBJ1-6, with TRBD1 matching 8 bases. After removal of 5 bases from V and 9 bases from J, the junction contained 6 bases not matched to a gene. The CDR3 has 14 amino acids. Germline V gene lookup returns CDR1 MNHNS and CDR2 SASEGT.

The CDR3 sequence is CASSQDAKYNSPLHF. The CDR3 DNA reads as TGCGCCAGCAGCCAAGACGCGAAATATAATTCACCCCTCCACTTT. The genes are TRBV4-3 and TRBJ1-6; D unresolved. The CDR3 contains 15 residues. From germline, CDR1 is LGHNA and CDR2 YSLEER. V lost 0 bases and J lost 4, with 7 bases in between.

Only a few counts were recorded for this clone. The rearrangement links TRBV5-1 to TRBJ2-1, with 11 bases lining up with TRBD2. The CDR3 has 15 residues. Germline-derived CDR1 and CDR2 are SGHRS and YFSETQ. J lost 10 bases, V lost 2 bases, and 8 bases had no gene match. In nucleotides, the CDR3 is TGCGCCAGCAGCTTACTAGCGGGAGCCGTCGAGGAGCAGTTCTTC. As protein: CASSLLAGAVEEQFF.

The rearrangement links TRBV9 to TRBJ2-1; 7 positions agree with TRBD2. V was clipped by 1 base and J by 1 base; unmatched bases: 8. Germline CDR1 is SGDLS and CDR2 is YYNGEE. There are 17 residues in the CDR3. The CDR3 DNA sequence: TGTGCCAGCAGCGTAACCGTGGGAGCGGGATCCTACAATGAGCAGTTCTTC. Translating gives CASSVTVGAGSYNEQFF.

This sequence joins TRBV5-4 and TRBJ2-3, with 12 bases aligning to TRBD2. This CDR3 region has 15 residues. Trimming at V came to 4 bases and at J to 6 bases, leaving 6 bases not matched to a gene. CDR1 and CDR2 from the germline V gene are SGHNT and YYREEE (reference sequence). The DNA for the CDR3 is TGTGCCAGCAGCACCCGGACTAGCGGGGAGGATACGCAGTATTTT. Encoded protein: CASSTRTSGEDTQYF.

The V call is TRBV18, the J call TRBJ1-2, with D possibly matching TRBD1 (5 bases). Trimming cost V 5 bases and J 4 bases, with 14 bases left between them. CDR1 and CDR2 from the germline V gene are KGHSH and LQKENI. CDR3 size: 14 residues. The CDR3 region is CASSKGAYGYGYTF. The CDR3 DNA reads as TGTGCCAGCTCAAAAGGGGCTTACGGCTATGGCTACACCTTC.

The J gene is TRBJ2-1, the V gene TRBV9; 8 nucleotides agree with TRBD2. The CDR3 runs 14 residues. Losses at the gene ends were 2 bases for V and 3 bases for J; bases not matched to a gene: 1. Germline V gene lookup returns CDR1 SGDLS and CDR2 YYNGEE. In DNA, the CDR3 is TGTGCCAGCAGCGTCGGGACTAGCTACAATGAGCAGTTCTTC. Protein: CASSVGTSYNEQFF.

The chain combines TRBV7-2 with TRBJ2-2; D is perhaps TRBD2 (6 bases). Germline V CDR1 and CDR2: SGHTA, FQGNSA. V lost 1 base and J lost 7, with 16 bases in between. The CDR3 runs 16 residues. CDR3 region: CASSLGGEGFGGELFF. The CDR3 nucleotides read TGTGCCAGCAGCTTAGGGGGGGAAGGGTTTGGCGGGGAGCTGTTTTTT.

V usage is TRBV30 and J usage is TRBJ2-7, with TRBD2 matching over 9 bases. J was trimmed by 3 bases and V by 1 base; bases with no gene match: 4. The CDR3 runs 14 residues. Germline lookup yields CDR1 GTSNPN and CDR2 SVGIG (reference sequence). The CDR3 DNA sequence: TGTGCCTGGAGTGGCCTAGCGGGGAACTACGAGCAGTACTTC. Translation: CAWSGLAGNYEQYF.

V and J are TRBV6-5 and TRBJ1-3, with D possibly being TRBD1 (5 bases). With 0 bases removed from V and 0 bases from J, the gap between germline ends came to 6 bases. Per the germline V gene, CDR1 is MNHEY and CDR2 is SVGAGI. The CDR3 covers 15 residues. This CDR3 is CASSYSRGSGNTIYF. CDR3 DNA sequence: TGTGCCAGCAGTTACTCAAGGGGCTCTGGAAACACCATATATTTT.

This chain connects TRBV5-1 to TRBJ2-7; no firm D call. This CDR3 is 13 amino acids long. V was trimmed by 4 bases and J by 0 bases, leaving 8 bases between them. Germline V gene data show CDR1 as SGHRS and CDR2 as YFSETQ. CDR3 sequence: CASSLASSYEQYF. The CDR3 nucleotides read TGCGCCAGCAGCCTGGCGAGCTCCTACGAGCAGTACTTC.

The V gene is TRBV6-5, the J gene TRBJ1-6, with 10 bases aligning to TRBD1. Germline values: CDR1 MNHEY, CDR2 SVGAGI. Losses at the gene ends were 7 bases for V and 7 bases for J; bases not matched to a gene: 7. This CDR3 has 15 residues. The CDR3 sequence is CASTPRTGGNSPLHF. In DNA form, the CDR3 reads TGTGCCAGCACGCCCCGGACAGGGGGAAATTCACCCCTCCACTTT.

This chain connects TRBV6-5 to TRBJ2-2; a weak D match, TRBD1 (6 bases). Germline loops: CDR1 MNHEY, CDR2 SVGAGI. Trimming removed 0 bases from V and 7 bases from J, with 15 bases in between. The CDR3 spans 16 residues. The CDR3 DNA reads TGTGCCAGCAGTTACTCGGGAACAGGGTCGGGCGGGGAGCTGTTTTTT. The encoded protein is CASSYSGTGSGGELFF.

The chain carries TRBV5-1 and TRBJ2-3, with 11 bases lining up with TRBD1. The V and J ends lost 3 bases and 6 bases, in that order; junction bases with no gene match: 6. The CDR3 length is 15 residues. Germline assignment: CDR1 SGHRS and CDR2 YFSETQ. The CDR3 spells CASSWGTGGFDTQYF. The CDR3 DNA sequence: TGCGCCAGCAGCTGGGGGACAGGGGGGTTTGATACGCAGTATTTT.

The V gene is TRBV4-3, the J gene TRBJ1-2; maybe TRBD1 (6 bases). The CDR3 contains 12 residues. Germline values: CDR1 LGHNA, CDR2 YSLEER. V lost 3 bases to trimming and J lost 5 bases, with 7 bases between them. In DNA form, the CDR3 reads TGCGCCAGCAGCCAGAGGGGGTATGGCTACACCTTC. As protein: CASSQRGYGYTF.

This clone is a singleton in its sample. The V gene is TRBV9, the J gene TRBJ2-1, with TRBD2 identical over 11 bases. V gave up 3 bases and J gave up 9 bases; unmatched junction bases: 8. CDR1 and CDR2 from the germline V gene are SGDLS and YYNGEE. This CDR3 has 15 residues. In DNA, the CDR3 is TGTGCCAGCAGCGAGGACGCCGGGACTAGCGGTGAGCAGTTCTTC. Translating gives CASSEDAGTSGEQFF.

The gene calls are TRBV6-5 and TRBJ2-7; 8 bases line up with TRBD1. Per the germline V gene, CDR1 is MNHEY and CDR2 is SVGAGI. There are 14 residues in the CDR3. The ends lost 7 bases at V and 6 bases at J; junction bases unmatched: 11. The CDR3 sequence is CASTLSGTGSEQYF. The CDR3 coding sequence is TGTGCCAGCACCTTGTCCGGGACAGGCTCCGAGCAGTACTTC.